Shown below are 24 T cell receptor beta chains from a single sample sequenced in a study of blood T cells in healthy people across ages. Using a J-beta primer mix together with a sample-barcoded 5' primer, a second PCR was run for about 7 to 12 cycles. TCRdb redid the calling of the 5' RACE reads with MiXCR, one entry per CDR3 protein. The data show 1.2 million to 1.5 million distinct CDR3 sequences, with approximately 38% seen just once and approximately 7.9% held by the top ten. Sequences were obtained from blood. These receptors all stem from a woman aged 18 to 35 in good health.

This chain connects TRBV12-5 to TRBJ2-3, with D unclear. This CDR3 spans 17 amino acids. The V end lost 1 base, the J end lost 0 bases, and 14 bases lay between the germline ends. From germline, CDR1 is LGHNT and CDR2 FRNRAP. DNA of the CDR3: TGTGCTAGTGGTTTGGGAACACCCCGTGCTAGCACAGATACGCAGTATTTT. Protein product: CASGLGTPRASTDTQYF.

In DNA, the CDR3 is TGTGCCAGCAGTTACCTACCCTTTCTAGCGGGGGACTACGAGCAGTACTTC. The encoded protein is CASSYLPFLAGDYEQYF. The V call is TRBV6-2 or TRBV6-3, the J call TRBJ2-7; 10 bases are shared with TRBD2. The germline gives CDR1 MNHEY, CDR2 SVGEGT. There are 17 residues in the CDR3. With V trimmed by 2 bases and J by 3 bases, 10 bases remained unmatched.

The rearrangement joins TRBV3-1 to TRBJ2-6; D ambiguous. The CDR3 is 12 amino acids. V was clipped by 4 bases and J by 6 bases, with 4 bases between them. CDR1 LGHDT and CDR2 YNNKEL come from the germline V gene (reference sequence). The CDR3 loop is CASSPEANVLTF. As DNA, the CDR3 is TGTGCCAGCAGCCCAGAGGCCAACGTCCTGACTTTC. The complete variable domain, with remaining parts taken from reference TRBV3-1 and TRBJ2-6, reads DTAVSQTPKYLVTQMGNDKSIKCEQNLGHDTMYWYKQDSKKFLKIMFSYNNKELIINETVPNRFSPKSPDKAHLNLHINSLELGDSAVYFCASSPEANVLTFGAGSRLTVL.

This rearrangement joins TRBV7-2 to TRBJ2-1; 13 bases line up with TRBD2. CDR1 SGHTA and CDR2 FQGNSA come from the germline V gene. This CDR3 is built from 18 residues. The J segment lost 10 bases and the V segment lost 1 base, leaving 13 bases of the junction unmatched. CDR3 sequence: CASSLGTSGRPRPYEQFF. The CDR3 DNA reads TGTGCCAGCAGCTTAGGGACTAGCGGGAGACCCCGCCCCTACGAGCAGTTCTTC.

This clonotype was detected a few times. This chain joins TRBV6-5 and TRBJ2-3; TRBD1 matches 10 bases. The CDR3 length is 12 residues. Germline lookup yields CDR1 MNHEY and CDR2 SVGAGI. Trimming cost V 10 bases and J 6 bases; bases outside gene matches: 4. Written as DNA, the CDR3 is TGTGCCACCGGACAGGGGGGGGATACGCAGTATTTT. Translation gives CATGQGGDTQYF.

Note on this clonotype: Compared with germline, one end of the junction differs, possibly owing to a read error. The V call is TRBV30, the J call TRBJ1-5, with 8 bases identical to TRBD1. The CDR3 spans 14 residues. Germline-derived CDR1 and CDR2 are GTSNPN and SVGIG (reference sequence). CDR3 nucleotide sequence: TGTGCCTGGAGCTTAGCAGGGGGCAATCAGCCTCAGCATTTT. Protein product: CAWSLAGGNQPQHF.

The rearrangement joins TRBV6-6 to TRBJ1-1; 7 positions agree with TRBD1. V lost 2 bases, J lost 3 bases, and 9 bases stayed unmatched. The CDR3 loop spans 16 amino acids. Germline values: CDR1 MNHNY, CDR2 SVGAGI (reference sequence). The CDR3: CASSYGRGKGDTEAFF. CDR3 nucleotides: TGTGCCAGCAGTTACGGCAGGGGGAAAGGGGACACTGAAGCTTTCTTT.

The gene calls are TRBV15 and TRBJ1-6, with 8 bases aligning to TRBD1. CDR3 length: 18 residues. V gave up 0 bases and J gave up 5 bases; unmatched junction bases: 9. The germline V gene encodes CDR1 LNHNV and CDR2 YYDKDF (reference sequence). CDR3 DNA sequence: TGTGCCACCAGCAGAGAATACAGCAGACAGGGGAATAATTCACCCCTCCACTTT. Protein sequence: CATSREYSRQGNNSPLHF. Using reference TRBV15 and TRBJ1-6 for the parts outside the CDR3, the full variable domain is DAMVIQNPRYQVTQFGKPVTLSCSQTLNHNVMYWYQQKSSQAPKLLFHYYDKDFNNEADTPDNFQSRRPNTSFCFLDIRSPGLGDTAMYLCATSREYSRQGNNSPLHFGNGTRLTVT.

This clonotype was found a few times. The rearrangement uses TRBV20-1 and TRBJ1-2; 8 nucleotides agree with TRBD1. V was pared by 3 bases and J by 4 bases, with 13 bases of the junction left unmatched. The CDR3 has 16 amino acids. Germline CDR1 is DFQATT and CDR2 is SNEGSKA (reference sequence). CDR3 sequence: CSARNLHGQGLYGYTF. The CDR3 bases are TGCAGTGCTAGGAATCTACACGGACAGGGCCTCTATGGCTACACCTTC.

The V gene is TRBV6-4, the J gene TRBJ2-1; TRBD2 aligns across 8 bases. The J call is in doubt because the DNA end fits TRBJ2-7 better. From germline, CDR1 is MRHNA and CDR2 SNTAGT. The CDR3 is made up of 16 amino acids. In DNA, the CDR3 is TGTGCCAGCAGTGGTGAAGCGGGGGTTTCCTACAATGAGCAGTACTTC. This gives the protein CASSGEAGVSYNEQYF.

The rearrangement joins TRBV4-1 to TRBJ2-3; the match to TRBD2 covers 9 bases. Germline CDR1 and CDR2: MGHRA and YSYEKL. The CDR3 runs 18 residues. Unmatched junction bases numbered 14, after V lost 3 bases and J lost 4 bases. CDR3 DNA: TGCGCCAGCAGCCAGGATCCCTCTAGCGGGGCGGGTCCAGATACGCAGTATTTT. It is translated as CASSQDPSSGAGPDTQYF.

This clonotype showed up just a few times. This sequence joins TRBV12-3 or TRBV12-4 and TRBJ2-5; maybe TRBD2 (6 bases). V lost 10 bases and J lost 11, with 26 bases in between. This CDR3 region has 14 residues. CDR3 protein: CATEPKRVRWEQYF. In DNA form, the CDR3 reads TGTGCCACCGAACCCAAGCGGGTCCGCTGGGAGCAGTACTTC.

This chain connects TRBV10-3 to TRBJ2-3; D gene uncertain. This CDR3 is 12 amino acids long. Between the trimmed V and J ends, which lost 2 bases and 4 bases, there was a span of 4 bases. Germline V gene data show CDR1 as ENHRY and CDR2 as SYGVKD. The CDR3 loop reads CAISEAADTQYF. CDR3 nucleotide sequence: TGTGCCATCAGTGAGGCTGCAGATACGCAGTATTTT.

The V call is TRBV6-2 or TRBV6-3, the J call TRBJ2-3; D may be TRBD1 or TRBD2 (5 bases each). Looked up from germline, CDR1 is MNHEY and CDR2 is SVGEGT. V lost 6 bases, J lost 2 bases, and 15 bases lay in between. The CDR3 extends over 15 amino acids. The CDR3 bases are TGTGCCAGCAGAATCCGGGACCGACTCACAGATACGCAGTATTTT. Amino acid sequence: CASRIRDRLTDTQYF.

The chain recombines TRBV4-1 with TRBJ2-1, with TRBD1 identical over 8 bases. The junction had 5 bases not matched to a gene; V was cut back by 0 bases and J by 7 bases. CDR3 length: 15 residues. Germline values: CDR1 MGHRA, CDR2 YSYEKL. This CDR3 reads CASSQEVTGVNEQFF. In DNA, the CDR3 is TGCGCCAGCAGCCAAGAAGTGACAGGGGTGAATGAGCAGTTCTTC.

Only a few counts were recorded for this clonotype. The V gene is TRBV2, the J gene TRBJ1-1; D is unresolved. The V gene lost 8 bases and the J gene lost 4 bases, with 14 bases spanning the gap. From germline, CDR1 is SNHLY and CDR2 FYNNEI. The CDR3 loop spans 13 amino acids. CDR3 residues: CASGERESTEAFF. For the CDR3, the DNA is TGTGCCAGCGGGGAACGGGAAAGCACTGAAGCTTTCTTT.

Worth noting for this clonotype: A much larger clone lies a single base off, so this may be a read error. The V and J genes are TRBV29-1 and TRBJ2-7; possibly TRBD1 or TRBD2 for D (5 bases each). The V gene's germline CDR1 is SQVTM and CDR2 ANQGSEA. Trimming cost V 4 bases and J 1 base, with 20 bases left between them. The CDR3 runs to 16 residues. In DNA, the CDR3 is TGCAGCGTTGCAGGTTACCCGGGGACGCCATCCTACGAGCAGTACTTC. This gives the protein CSVAGYPGTPSYEQYF.

CDR3 sequence: CASSDRALNEKLFF. The CDR3 coding sequence is TGTGCCAGCAGCGACAGGGCTCTTAATGAAAAACTGTTTTTT. This chain joins TRBV12-3 or TRBV12-4 and TRBJ1-4, with TRBD1 identical over 7 bases. J gave up 4 bases and V 6 bases, and 5 bases lay outside the gene matches. This CDR3 region has 14 residues.

Turning to this clonotype: A much larger clone differs from this one at a single base, so this may be a read error. This chain uses TRBV20-1 with TRBJ2-1; 8 positions match TRBD1. The trim removed 7 bases at V and 13 bases at J, leaving 12 bases unmatched. The germline gives CDR1 DFQATT, CDR2 SNEGSKA (reference sequence). The CDR3 is 12 residues long. In nucleotides, the CDR3 is TGCAGTGGGGGACAGGCGGAAGAGACCCAGTTCTTC. Its protein product is CSGGQAEETQFF.

The chain links TRBV6-1 to TRBJ2-1, with 13 nucleotides matching TRBD2. Germline CDR1 reads MNHNS; CDR2 reads SASEGT. V shed 0 bases and J 4 bases; nucleotides not matched to a gene: 12. The CDR3 loop spans 20 amino acids. CDR3 bases: TGTGCCAGCAGTGAAGCACTAGCGGGAGGGCTTGAACTGGCTTACAATGAGCAGTTCTTC. It yields the protein CASSEALAGGLELAYNEQFF.

This clonotype appeared a few times. The genes are TRBV4-1 and TRBJ1-3; possible D gene TRBD1, 6 bases. Germline lookup yields CDR1 MGHRA and CDR2 YSYEKL. The V end lost 0 bases, the J end lost 3 bases, and 12 bases lay between the germline ends. The CDR3 has 16 residues. The CDR3 region has the DNA TGCGCCAGCAGCCAAGAGGCAGGGGTCCGTGGAAACACCATATATTTT. Its protein product is CASSQEAGVRGNTIYF.

This chain uses TRBV10-3 with TRBJ2-1; 10 nucleotides match TRBD2. The CDR3 totals 18 residues. V gave up 0 bases and J gave up 10 bases; unmatched junction bases: 15. CDR1 is ENHRY and CDR2 is SYGVKD in the germline V gene. CDR3 in amino acids: CAISESGSGGFGNLEQFF. For the CDR3, the DNA is TGTGCCATCAGTGAGTCGGGTAGCGGGGGGTTCGGGAATTTGGAGCAGTTCTTC.

The chain has TRBV7-6 and TRBJ1-1; tentative D call: TRBD1 (5 bases). The germline CDR1 and CDR2 sequences are SGHVS and FNYEAQ. The V and J ends lost 0 bases and 1 base respectively, with 9 bases between them. The CDR3 consists of 15 residues. This CDR3 reads CASSLALGPNTEAFF. CDR3 DNA: TGTGCCAGCAGCTTAGCCCTGGGGCCGAACACTGAAGCTTTCTTT. Full variable domain (missing parts from reference TRBV7-6 and TRBJ1-1): GAGVSQSPRYKVTKRGQDVALRCDPISGHVSLYWYRQALGQGPEFLTYFNYEAQQDKSGLPNDRFSAERPEGSISTLTIQRTEQRDSAMYRCASSLALGPNTEAFFGQGTRLTVV.

The chain carries TRBV5-1 and TRBJ2-4, with D perhaps assigned TRBD1 or TRBD2 (7 bases each). The end of the DNA fits TRBJ2-7 better, so the J call may be wrong. The CDR3 has 16 residues. Germline CDR1 and CDR2: SGHRS and YFSETQ. The CDR3 here is CASSATQGGDFREQYF. CDR3 in DNA: TGCGCCAGCAGCGCTACCCAGGGGGGGGATTTTCGCGAGCAGTACTTC.